What follows are 2 T cell receptor beta chains derived from one specimen sequenced in a study of blood T cell repertoires in COVID-19. Sequenced by immunoSEQ multiplex PCR; TCRdb stores in-frame clones only, minus some. This table has about 170,000 clones, around 83% appearing once. Sequenced material: PBMCs or T cells enriched from blood (not recorded which). The receptor source for this set is a woman between 45 and 65 years old in a cohort exposed to, infected with or recovered from COVID-19 (not recorded which).

The rearrangement links TRBV24-1 to TRBJ2-7, with TRBD2 identical over 14 bases. V was clipped by 4 bases and J by 4 bases; unmatched bases: 2. Germline V lookup: CDR1 KGHDR, CDR2 SFDVKD. The CDR3 has 15 residues. The CDR3 DNA reads TGTGCCACCAGTGACTGGACTAGCGGGAGGTACGAGCAGTACTTC. It yields the protein CATSDWTSGRYEQYF.

The chain employs TRBV20-1 and TRBJ2-1, with 7 bases lining up with TRBD1. The CDR3 totals 10 residues. V lost 3 bases to trimming and J lost 13 bases; unmatched junction nucleotides: 3. Germline CDR1 and CDR2: DFQATT and SNEGSKA (reference sequence). The chain's CDR3 is CSASRGLQFF. DNA of the CDR3: TGCAGTGCTAGTAGGGGGCTCCAGTTCTTC.